The 12 T cell receptor beta chains below were found in one sample sequenced in a study of T cells after yellow fever vaccination. Via MiXCR, TCRdb re-called the 5' RACE reads, giving one row per CDR3 protein. This table holds some 250,000 distinct CDR3 sequences, about 3.9% found once. Sequenced material: PBMCs, taken 15 days after the yellow fever booster vaccination. These receptors were collected from a young man who received the YFV17D yellow fever vaccine.

This clonotype has ten or more counts. The chain is built from TRBV7-9 and TRBJ1-5; D is possibly TRBD1 (6 bases). The V and J ends lost 3 bases and 6 bases respectively, with 12 bases between them. CDR3 length equals 14 residues. Germline loops: CDR1 SEHNR, CDR2 FQNEAQ (reference sequence). In nucleotides, the CDR3 is TGTGCCAGCAGCTTTTCAGGGGCGGGTCAGCCCCAGCATTTT. Its translation: CASSFSGAGQPQHF.

This clonotype was recorded many times. The rearrangement uses TRBV12-3 or TRBV12-4 and TRBJ2-3, with TRBD1 matching 10 bases. The trim removed 6 bases at V and 6 bases at J, leaving 15 bases unmatched. The CDR3 runs 17 residues. CDR3 amino acids: CASSLRTDRGGADTQYF. The CDR3 nucleotides read TGTGCCAGCAGCCTACGAACGGACAGGGGGGGAGCCGATACGCAGTATTTT.

This clonotype was recorded many times. The CDR3, as DNA: TGTGCCAGCAGAAACACAGGGGGCATGTCTGAAGCTTTCTTT. Protein sequence: CASRNTGGMSEAFF. V and J are TRBV12-3 or TRBV12-4 and TRBJ1-1; 9 nucleotides line up with TRBD1. This CDR3 region has 14 residues. J gave up 6 bases and V 6 bases, and 8 bases lay outside the gene matches.

This clonotype was seen ten or more times. V and J are TRBV7-8 and TRBJ1-1; D might be TRBD1 (5 bases). The CDR3 is 15 amino acids. Trimming left V 4 bases short and J 4 bases short, with 16 bases between. Per the germline V gene, CDR1 is SGHVS and CDR2 is FQNEAQ. The CDR3 region has the DNA TGTGCCAGCAGCTCCGTGTGGCAGGGCCTCACTGAAGCTTTCTTT. Residues: CASSSVWQGLTEAFF.

This clonotype was detected ten times or more. CDR3 nucleotide sequence: TGTGCCAGCAGCCGGGGCAGGATAACCGGGGAGCTGTTTTTT. This translates into CASSRGRITGELFF. The chain joins TRBV3-1 to TRBJ2-2; a possible D gene is TRBD1 (5 bases). V was pared by 4 bases and J by 5 bases, with 11 bases between. The CDR3 sequence is 14 residues long. From germline, CDR1 is LGHDT and CDR2 YNNKEL (reference sequence).

This clonotype was observed many times. The rearrangement joins TRBV27 to TRBJ2-1, with 9 bases aligning to TRBD2. This CDR3 has 18 residues. Per the germline V gene, CDR1 is MNHEY and CDR2 is SMNVEV (reference sequence). The ends lost 4 bases at V and 10 bases at J; junction bases unmatched: 20. The CDR3 nucleotides read TGTGCCAGCAGTTCCTCCGCCGGGACTAGCTTCGGGTGGGGGGAGCAGTTCTTC. It codes for CASSSSAGTSFGWGEQFF.

This clonotype has at least ten counts. The chain combines TRBV4-3 with TRBJ1-5; D call uncertain. The CDR3 length is 15 residues. The germline CDR1 and CDR2 sequences are LGHNA and YSLEER. V was clipped by 0 bases and J by 3 bases, with 9 bases between them. The chain's CDR3 is CASSQDLTDNQPQHF. The CDR3 region has the DNA TGCGCCAGCAGCCAAGATTTAACAGACAATCAGCCCCAGCATTTT.

This clonotype was counted at least ten times. The rearrangement uses TRBV20-1 and TRBJ2-1, with TRBD1 identical over 9 bases. The J segment lost 4 bases and the V segment lost 1 base, leaving 5 bases of the junction unmatched. The CDR3 is 15 amino acids. Germline CDR1 and CDR2: DFQATT and SNEGSKA (reference sequence). DNA for the CDR3: TGCAGTGCTAGAGCGCTGGACAGGGGATACAATGAGCAGTTCTTC. Translating gives CSARALDRGYNEQFF.

This clonotype was counted ten times or more. The rearrangement links TRBV4-2 to TRBJ1-2; 10 bases match TRBD1. The V gene end was trimmed by 1 base and the J gene end by 5 bases; junction bases not matched to a gene: 7. There are 16 residues in the CDR3. Germline V CDR1 and CDR2: LGHNA, YNFKEQ. The CDR3 nucleotides are TGTGCCAGCAGCCAAGTGACGGGACAGGGGTCTTATGGCTACACCTTC. Translated, it gives CASSQVTGQGSYGYTF.

This clonotype was detected many times. This chain joins TRBV5-8 and TRBJ1-4, with 9 nucleotides matching TRBD1. The trim removed 7 bases at V and 7 bases at J, leaving 8 bases unmatched. The CDR3 contains 14 residues. CDR1 and CDR2 from the germline V gene are SGHTS and YDEGEE. CDR3 DNA sequence: TGTGCCAGCGCCCTAGACAGGGGGGGTGAAAAACTGTTTTTT. It is translated as CASALDRGGEKLFF.

This clonotype was detected many times. The J gene is TRBJ2-7, the V gene TRBV12-3 or TRBV12-4, with 7 bases fitting TRBD1. CDR3 length equals 14 residues. Trimming took 9 bases from V and 0 from J; bases not matched to a gene: 8. The CDR3 loop is CASRGQGLSYEQYF. For the CDR3, the DNA is TGTGCCAGTAGGGGGCAGGGTCTCTCCTACGAGCAGTACTTC.

This clonotype was seen at least ten times. The CDR3 sequence is CATSRATHYGYTF. For the CDR3, the DNA is TGTGCCACCAGCAGAGCCACACACTATGGCTACACCTTC. The chain has TRBV15 and TRBJ1-2; D not resolved. The CDR3 contains 13 residues. With 1 base removed from V and 3 bases from J, the gap between germline ends came to 6 bases. The germline CDR1 and CDR2 sequences are LNHNV and YYDKDF (reference sequence).